This T cell receptor beta chain emerged from a study of PD-1 blockade in mismatch repair-deficient tumors. For the study at large: All were previously treated, progressing patients with 12 mismatch repair-deficient cancer types. Whole-study results and caveats: Rapid post-treatment expansion, then contraction, generally preceding radiologic response, marked tumor-resident clones.

Some clones are missing from TCRdb's copy, which holds only in-frame ones; the method was immunoSEQ multiplex PCR. The repertoire includes roughly 130,000 clones, roughly 90% of them detected once, and approximately 10% sits in the top ten. All patients were mismatch repair deficient, assessed by either PCR or immunohistochemistry. The TCR-sequenced patients were a few responders to pembrolizumab. Points on this clone: No antigen is known for it.

The TCR sequence derives from an adult with mismatch repair-deficient cancer. Source: peripheral blood, taken about 17 months after starting pembrolizumab.

The CDR3 is CASSNSPLQQTEAFF. As DNA, the CDR3 is TGTGCCAGCAGCAACAGCCCTCTTCAACAGACTGAAGCTTTCTTT. This chain links TRBV7-6 with TRBJ1-1; the D is unclear. Germline V gives CDR1 SGHVS, CDR2 FNYEAQ. V lost 5 bases, J lost 5 bases, and 18 bases lay in between. This CDR3 contains 15 residues.